Listed here is a single T cell receptor (beta chain). Constant-region reverse primers amplified full-length variable regions, followed by semi-nested Nested Universal Primer A PCR. TCRdb processed the 5' RACE reads anew with MiXCR; each CDR3 protein has one entry. The table includes some 62,000 distinct CDR3 sequences, around 30% detected once. The CDR3 is made up of 15 amino acids. Losses at the gene ends were 3 bases for V and 4 bases for J; bases not matched to a gene: 2. Germline V gene sequence: CDR1 KGHSH, CDR2 LQKENI. This receptor was obtained from a female donor with breast cancer. This chain links TRBV18 with TRBJ2-1; 11 bases are shared with TRBD2. The specimen sequenced was tumor-infiltrating naive CD4+ T cells sorted from the breast tumor. This sample's subset: naive CD4+ T cells, CD4+CD45RA+CD25-. The CDR3 loop reads CASSPPSGRYNEQFF. The DNA for the CDR3 is TGTGCCAGCTCACCGCCTAGCGGGAGGTACAATGAGCAGTTCTTC.